The sequence of this T cell receptor (beta chain) was determined in a study of early T cells in non-severe SARS-CoV-2 infection. This clonotype showed up many times. Germline V CDR1 and CDR2: SGHKS, YYEKEE (reference sequence). The CDR3 contains 15 residues. With V trimmed by 0 bases and J by 5 bases, 5 bases remained unmatched. The protocol attached unique molecular identifiers to individual cDNA molecules. Using its own MiXCR run on the 5' RACE reads, TCRdb lists one record per CDR3 protein. The sample lists over 25,000 distinct CDR3 sequences; 9.5% to 10% were seen once. Sample: whole blood. This receptor was taken from an adult who was a healthcare worker with PCR-confirmed SARS-CoV-2 infection or an uninfected control (not recorded which). V and J are TRBV5-5 and TRBJ1-5; 7 nucleotides match TRBD1. The CDR3 loop reads CASSLGRGPDQPQHF. CDR3 bases: TGTGCCAGCAGCTTGGGAAGGGGGCCCGATCAGCCCCAGCATTTT.